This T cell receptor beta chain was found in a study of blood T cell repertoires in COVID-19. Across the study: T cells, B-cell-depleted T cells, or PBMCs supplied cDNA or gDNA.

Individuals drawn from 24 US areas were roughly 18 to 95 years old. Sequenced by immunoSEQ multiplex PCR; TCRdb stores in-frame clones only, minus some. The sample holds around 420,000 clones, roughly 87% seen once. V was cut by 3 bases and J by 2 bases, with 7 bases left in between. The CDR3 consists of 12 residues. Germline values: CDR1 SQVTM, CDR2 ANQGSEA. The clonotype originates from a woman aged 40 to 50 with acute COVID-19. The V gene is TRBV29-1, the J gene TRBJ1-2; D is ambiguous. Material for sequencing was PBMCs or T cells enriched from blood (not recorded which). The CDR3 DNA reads TGCAGCGTTGAGGCCCAGAACTATGGCTACACCTTC. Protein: CSVEAQNYGYTF.